What follows are 14 T cell receptor beta chains derived from one specimen sequenced in a study of blood T cells in healthy people across ages. A J-beta primer mix and a sample-barcoded 5' primer were used in a second PCR of about 7 to 12 cycles. Via MiXCR, TCRdb re-called the 5' RACE reads, giving one row per CDR3 protein. The sample lists around 900,000 distinct CDR3 sequences; 29% were seen once. What was sequenced was blood. Every receptor here comes from a woman of 80 years or more in good health.

The rearrangement links TRBV20-1 to TRBJ1-5, with D hard to call. The germline CDR1 and CDR2 sequences are DFQATT and SNEGSKA (reference sequence). Trimming cost V 6 bases and J 0 bases, with 18 bases left between them. The CDR3 is 16 amino acids. CDR3 sequence: CSAVRAQTFSNQPQHF. Written as DNA, the CDR3 is TGCAGTGCCGTCCGAGCACAGACTTTTAGCAATCAGCCCCAGCATTTT.

The table lists this clonotype with many counts. This chain joins TRBV7-2 and TRBJ2-1; maybe TRBD2 (6 bases). Germline values: CDR1 SGHTA, CDR2 FQGNSA. The CDR3 runs to 15 residues. With 2 bases removed from V and 3 bases from J, the gap between germline ends came to 11 bases. The CDR3 sequence: CASSLTGTHYNEQFF. The CDR3 DNA is TGTGCCAGCAGCTTAACCGGGACTCACTACAATGAGCAGTTCTTC.

The CDR3 here is CASSQARRGGHNEQYF. CDR3 sequence (DNA): TGCGCCAGCAGCCAAGCGCGGCGGGGGGGCCACAATGAGCAGTACTTC. V is TRBV4-3 and J is TRBJ2-1, with 9 bases matching TRBD2. The better agreement between TRBJ2-7 and the DNA end casts doubt on the J call. This CDR3 is built from 16 residues. Germline CDR1 reads LGHNA; CDR2 reads YSLEER.

This clonotype was counted between two and nine times. This sequence joins TRBV3-1 and TRBJ2-5, with TRBD2 as a possible D gene (7 bases). From germline, CDR1 is LGHDT and CDR2 YNNKEL (reference sequence). V lost 4 bases and J 6 bases, leaving 15 bases between the germline ends. The CDR3 runs to 14 residues. CDR3 in DNA: TGTGCCAGCAGCCCTGGGGGGGCCGTGAAGACCCAGTACTTC. This gives the protein CASSPGGAVKTQYF.

Notes on this clonotype: A single base separates this from a much larger clone, so it may be a read error. The genes are TRBV27 and TRBJ2-4, with a possible D match to TRBD2 (6 bases). Trimming cost V 7 bases and J 0 bases, with 16 bases left between them. The CDR3 sequence is 16 residues long. CDR1 is MNHEY and CDR2 is SMNVEV in the germline V gene (reference sequence). The CDR3 is CASNWDSGTAKNIQYF. The CDR3 region has the DNA TGTGCCAGCAATTGGGACTCCGGGACAGCCAAAAACATTCAGTACTTC.

This clonotype turned up a few times. The chain links TRBV2 to TRBJ2-2; no firm D call. The CDR3 spans 15 residues. The V gene lost 5 bases and the J gene lost 1 base, with 11 bases spanning the gap. CDR1 SNHLY and CDR2 FYNNEI come from the germline V gene. This CDR3 reads CASSLIGGNTGELFF. CDR3 DNA: TGTGCCAGCAGTCTGATCGGCGGGAACACCGGGGAGCTGTTTTTT.

This clonotype has at least ten counts. A read error may account for a junction end that differs from germline. This rearrangement joins TRBV11-3 to TRBJ2-5, with a weak D call TRBD1 (6 bases). Germline CDR1 reads SGHNT; CDR2 reads YENEEA. The CDR3 contains 14 residues. Here the CDR3 DNA reads TGCGCCAGCAGCTTGGACTCAGGGGAAGAGACCCAGTACTTC. Translated, it gives CASSLDSGEETQYF.

This clonotype was detected many times. The rearrangement links TRBV6-1 to TRBJ2-1, with 12 bases identical to TRBD2. Per the germline V gene, CDR1 is MNHNS and CDR2 is SASEGT. V lost 6 bases, J lost 2 bases, and 17 bases stayed unmatched. The CDR3 has 20 amino acids. CDR3 sequence reads: CASRGRTGTSGSSPYNEQFF. For the CDR3, the DNA is TGTGCCAGCAGAGGACGGACCGGGACTAGCGGGTCGTCCCCCTACAATGAGCAGTTCTTC.

The chain joins TRBV20-1 to TRBJ2-7; D perhaps matches TRBD2 (5 bases). The J call may be faulty, since TRBJ2-4 better matches the DNA end. Germline CDR1 DFQATT, CDR2 SNEGSKA (reference sequence). The CDR3 extends over 13 amino acids. CDR3 in amino acids: CSASIAQNGIQYF. DNA of the CDR3: TGCAGTGCTAGCATAGCGCAGAACGGCATTCAGTACTTC.

This clonotype was seen once. This chain uses TRBV21-1 with TRBJ1-3. TRBV21-1 is described as a pseudogene. The CDR3 runs to 15 residues. DNA of the CDR3: TGTGCCAGCAGCAAGCAGTTAACGGCTGGAAACACCATATATTTT. Translation: CASSKQLTAGNTIYF.

In this sample, this clonotype turned up a few times. V is TRBV15 and J is TRBJ1-1; 8 bases align to TRBD1. Looked up from germline, CDR1 is LNHNV and CDR2 is YYDKDF (reference sequence). J gave up 1 base and V 5 bases, and 3 bases lay outside the gene matches. CDR3 length equals 14 residues. The CDR3 coding sequence is TGTGCCACCAGCGGACAGGGACGGAACACTGAAGCTTTCTTT. Its protein is CATSGQGRNTEAFF.

In the case of this clonotype: This clone may be a read error of a much larger clone one base away. The V gene is TRBV10-3, the J gene TRBJ2-1; D remains unclear. The DNA end lines up better with TRBJ2-7; the J call may be wrong. Germline V gene lookup returns CDR1 ENHRY and CDR2 SYGVKD. This CDR3 is built from 14 residues. The CDR3 loop reads CAISAGYSYNEQYF. DNA for the CDR3: TGTGCCATCAGTGCAGGTTACTCCTACAATGAGCAGTACTTC.

This clonotype was recorded many times. The CDR3 sequence: CAGGGAGDTQYF. The CDR3 DNA reads TGTGCCGGCGGCGGGGCTGGAGATACGCAGTATTTT. V is TRBV30 and J is TRBJ2-3; a weak D match, TRBD2 (6 bases). The CDR3 spans 12 residues. Germline-derived CDR1 and CDR2 are GTSNPN and SVGIG (reference sequence). V shed 8 bases and J shed 5 bases, with 14 bases lying between them.

This clonotype was seen at least ten times. The V gene is TRBV6-5, the J gene TRBJ2-1; D is possibly TRBD1 or TRBD2 (5 bases each). Trimming cost V 7 bases and J 15 bases, with 16 bases left between them. The CDR3 is made up of 11 amino acids. CDR1 is MNHEY, CDR2 SVGAGI, per germline. The CDR3 DNA follows: TGTGCCAGCACAGGGAGCTCCGGGCGGTTCTTC. Encoded protein: CASTGSSGRFF.